Following are 30 T cell receptor beta chains from one sample sequenced in a study of T-cell memory formation after mild COVID-19. TCRdb used MiXCR to reprocess the 5' RACE reads, holding one entry per CDR3 protein. The data contain about 400,000 distinct CDR3 sequences, more than 20% of them singletons. The sample comprised PBMCs or a T cell subset sorted from them (not recorded which). The source is an adult woman who had mild COVID-19 (a few samples of this study predate the infection). Cell type and time point are not known.

This clonotype was counted only a few times. This rearrangement joins TRBV12-3 or TRBV12-4 to TRBJ1-1; no clear D gene. The CDR3 spans 13 residues. V lost 5 bases and J 7 bases, leaving 14 bases between the germline ends. CDR3 coding DNA: TGTGCCAGCAGTCTCTGGGGAGCCGGTGAAGCTTTCTTT. Encoded protein: CASSLWGAGEAFF.

J is TRBJ1-1 and V is TRBV3-1, with D perhaps matching TRBD1 (5 bases). The CDR3 totals 13 residues. Trimming shortened V by 5 bases and J by 4 bases, and 11 bases separated the two germline ends. The germline CDR1 and CDR2 sequences are LGHDT and YNNKEL (reference sequence). This CDR3 is CASSAARGTEAFF. CDR3 bases: TGTGCCAGCAGCGCGGCAAGGGGCACTGAAGCTTTCTTT.

There are a few counts of this clonotype. The CDR3 DNA reads TGTGCCAGCAGCGAGAGGCGGGCCCAGTACTTC. Translating it yields CASSERRAQYF. V gene TRBV3-1 combines with J gene TRBJ2-5; D possibly corresponds to TRBD2 (5 bases). V lost 5 bases and J lost 9, with 10 bases in between. This CDR3 has 11 residues. Germline V gene lookup returns CDR1 LGHDT and CDR2 YNNKEL (reference sequence).

This clonotype showed up many times. The chain combines TRBV5-1 with TRBJ1-2; D perhaps matches TRBD1 (5 bases). Germline values: CDR1 SGHRS, CDR2 YFSETQ. This CDR3 spans 14 amino acids. V was pared by 3 bases and J by 2 bases, with 11 bases between. The CDR3 region has the DNA TGCGCCAGCAGCTCTGGACAAACCAACTATGGCTACACCTTC. As protein: CASSSGQTNYGYTF.

V and J are TRBV9 and TRBJ2-3; perhaps D is TRBD1 or TRBD2 (5 bases each). CDR1 and CDR2 from the germline V gene are SGDLS and YYNGEE. V was pared by 0 bases and J by 6 bases, with 11 bases between. The CDR3 is made up of 14 amino acids. The CDR3 bases are TGTGCCAGCAGCGTAGGCAACGGGGCGGATACGCAGTATTTT. The encoded protein is CASSVGNGADTQYF.

This clonotype appeared a few times. J is TRBJ2-1 and V is TRBV11-2, with TRBD1 as a possible D gene (5 bases). Germline V lookup: CDR1 SGHAT, CDR2 FQNNGV. This CDR3 is 14 amino acids long. Trimming took 5 bases from V and 6 from J, leaving 14 bases between them. In DNA, the CDR3 is TGTGCCAGCAGCCTCAGCCTGCAGGGCAATGAGCAGTTCTTC. Its translation: CASSLSLQGNEQFF. The whole variable domain, filled in from reference TRBV11-2 and TRBJ2-1, reads EAGVAQSPRYKIIEKRQSVAFWCNPISGHATLYWYQQILGQGPKLLIQFQNNGVVDDSQLPKDRFSAERLKGVDSTLKIQPAKLEDSAVYLCASSLSLQGNEQFFGPGTRLTVL.

This clonotype showed up just a few times. The rearrangement links TRBV6-2 or TRBV6-3 to TRBJ2-3; TRBD1 matches 8 bases. From germline, CDR1 is MNHEY and CDR2 SVGEGT. The ends lost 6 bases at V and 0 bases at J; junction bases unmatched: 5. The CDR3 consists of 15 residues. For the CDR3, the DNA is TGTGCCAGCAGACTACAGGGGGTCAGCACAGATACGCAGTATTTT. It yields the protein CASRLQGVSTDTQYF.

This clonotype came up a few times. This sequence joins TRBV6-2 or TRBV6-3 and TRBJ1-1; D is uncertain. Germline-derived CDR1 and CDR2 are MNHEY and SVGEGT. The length of the CDR3 is 14 residues. The V end was cut by 8 bases, the J end by 5 bases, with 18 bases between. The CDR3 loop reads CASGTSWRWTEAFF. The CDR3, as DNA: TGTGCCAGCGGAACCTCGTGGAGGTGGACTGAAGCTTTCTTT.

This clonotype appeared a few times. The genes are TRBV7-2 and TRBJ1-2, with a weak D call TRBD1 (5 bases). Germline CDR1 and CDR2: SGHTA and FQGNSA. This CDR3 region has 11 residues. Trimming took 6 bases from V and 8 from J, leaving 10 bases between them. Written as DNA, the CDR3 is TGTGCCAGCAGGCAGAAGGGGGGCTACACCTTC. Residues: CASRQKGGYTF.

The CDR3 here is CASSSWGTGNTEAFF. DNA of the CDR3: TGCGCCAGCAGCTCCTGGGGGACGGGAAACACTGAAGCTTTCTTT. This chain links TRBV5-1 with TRBJ1-1, with TRBD1 as a possible D gene (5 bases). CDR3 length equals 15 residues. The V end lost 3 bases, the J end lost 2 bases, and 14 bases lay between the germline ends. CDR1 and CDR2 from the germline V gene are SGHRS and YFSETQ.

This clonotype was seen a few times. The chain combines TRBV15 with TRBJ1-3; 12 bases are a match to TRBD1. The CDR3 runs 15 residues. The trim removed 6 bases at V and 4 bases at J, leaving 4 bases unmatched. The germline V gene encodes CDR1 LNHNV and CDR2 YYDKDF (reference sequence). The CDR3 is CATSRDRGPGNTIYF. The CDR3 region has the DNA TGTGCCACCAGTCGGGACAGGGGGCCCGGAAACACCATATATTTT.

The V call is TRBV2, the J call TRBJ1-5, with D unclear. Germline V gene sequence: CDR1 SNHLY, CDR2 FYNNEI. The CDR3 is 17 residues long. With 3 bases removed from V and 0 bases from J, the gap between germline ends came to 15 bases. The DNA for the CDR3 is TGTGCCAGCAGTGACGAATATCCGAGGTATAGCAATCAGCCCCAGCATTTT. Protein product: CASSDEYPRYSNQPQHF. The full variable domain, completed using reference TRBV2 and TRBJ1-5, is EPEVTQTPSHQVTQMGQEVILRCVPISNHLYFYWYRQILGQKVEFLVSFYNNEISEKSEIFDDQFSVERPDGSNFTLKIRSTKLEDSAMYFCASSDEYPRYSNQPQHFGDGTRLSIL.

This clonotype has only a few counts. The chain links TRBV12-3 or TRBV12-4 to TRBJ2-3; D is unresolved. The CDR3 spans 11 residues. Deletions cut 11 bases from V and 5 bases from J, with 11 bases between. The CDR3 sequence: CACGLRDTQYF. CDR3 DNA sequence: TGTGCCTGTGGGCTAAGAGATACGCAGTATTTT.

The chain combines TRBV3-1 with TRBJ1-5, with D unresolved. The germline V gene has CDR1 LGHDT and CDR2 YNNKEL (reference sequence). There are 15 residues in the CDR3. Trimming removed 4 bases from V and 0 bases from J, with 10 bases in between. As DNA, the CDR3 is TGTGCCAGCAGCCGGGGATATTATAGCAATCAGCCCCAGCATTTT. Residues: CASSRGYYSNQPQHF.

This clonotype showed up many times. The chain employs TRBV5-5 and TRBJ2-4, with D possibly being TRBD1 (5 bases). V lost 3 bases, J lost 0 bases, and 10 bases lay in between. This CDR3 is 15 amino acids long. Germline V CDR1 and CDR2: SGHKS, YYEKEE (reference sequence). The DNA of the CDR3 is TGTGCCAGCAGCTCAGTGACAGCAGCCAAAAACATTCAGTACTTC. Amino acid sequence: CASSSVTAAKNIQYF.

The rearrangement uses TRBV29-1 and TRBJ2-7; D remains ambiguous. This CDR3 spans 11 amino acids. Germline lookup yields CDR1 SQVTM and CDR2 ANQGSEA. Trimming removed 5 bases at V and 0 bases at J, with 5 bases between. The CDR3 bases are TGCAGCGTTAAAAGCTCCTACGAGCAGTACTTC. Translated, it gives CSVKSSYEQYF.

This chain uses TRBV10-3 with TRBJ1-5, with D possibly TRBD1 on 5 matching bases. V lost 4 bases and J lost 1, with 11 bases in between. Germline loops: CDR1 ENHRY, CDR2 SYGVKD. The CDR3 length is 15 residues. CDR3: CAISGRGGSNQPQHF. The CDR3 DNA sequence: TGTGCCATCAGTGGAAGGGGTGGGAGCAATCAGCCCCAGCATTTT.

This clonotype was seen more than once but under ten times. This sequence joins TRBV20-1 and TRBJ2-1, with D unclear. The ends were cut back, 1 base at V and 8 bases at J, with 9 bases in the middle. Germline V gene data show CDR1 as DFQATT and CDR2 as SNEGSKA (reference sequence). The CDR3 has 12 amino acids. DNA of the CDR3: TGCAGTGCTAGAGGACACGGCGATGAGCAGTTCTTC. Encoded protein: CSARGHGDEQFF.

This clonotype showed up many times. The rearrangement uses TRBV30 and TRBJ2-7; D is ambiguous. Germline loops: CDR1 GTSNPN, CDR2 SVGIG (reference sequence). V shed 2 bases and J shed 2 bases, with 4 bases lying between them. This CDR3 contains 11 residues. CDR3 in DNA: TGTGCCTGGAGTCAGGCCTACGAGCAGTACTTC. Translating it yields CAWSQAYEQYF.

The sample holds a few counts of this clonotype. The rearrangement uses TRBV29-1 and TRBJ2-7; the match to TRBD1 covers 10 bases. Germline V gene data show CDR1 as SQVTM and CDR2 as ANQGSEA. This CDR3 has 15 residues. The junction had 13 bases not matched to a gene; V was cut back by 6 bases and J by 5 bases. The CDR3 region has the DNA TGCAGCGTAGAACCGACAGGGGGCGCAGAGGACGAGCAGTACTTC. Protein product: CSVEPTGGAEDEQYF.

The genes are TRBV18 and TRBJ1-4; TRBD1 aligns across 7 bases. V lost 6 bases to trimming and J lost 7 bases; unmatched junction nucleotides: 8. The germline V gene has CDR1 KGHSH and CDR2 LQKENI. The CDR3 has 14 amino acids. The CDR3 loop reads CASSERQGGEKLFF. For the CDR3, the DNA is TGTGCCAGCTCCGAGAGACAGGGAGGTGAAAAACTGTTTTTT.

This clonotype was detected only a few times. The J gene is TRBJ2-1, the V gene TRBV5-4; 9 bases agree with TRBD1. CDR1 is SGHNT and CDR2 is YYREEE in the germline V gene (reference sequence). V shed 3 bases, J shed 11 bases, and the junction held 9 bases outside the gene matches. CDR3 length: 14 residues. The CDR3 DNA reads as TGTGCCAGCAGCTCGGGACAGGGCGTTGTTAAGCAGTTCTTC. Translated, it gives CASSSGQGVVKQFF.

V gene TRBV6-2 or TRBV6-3 combines with J gene TRBJ2-3; D is unclear. The CDR3 contains 17 residues. The V and J ends lost 0 bases and 4 bases respectively, with 17 bases between them. Germline loops: CDR1 MNHEY, CDR2 SVGEGT. The CDR3: CASSYSRSGRRADTQYF. In DNA form, the CDR3 reads TGTGCCAGCAGTTACTCGAGATCAGGAAGAAGAGCAGATACGCAGTATTTT.

This clonotype has a handful of counts. CDR3: CAISEWAGANTEAFF. The DNA of the CDR3 is TGTGCCATCAGTGAGTGGGCAGGAGCCAACACTGAAGCTTTCTTT. V is TRBV10-3 and J is TRBJ1-1; no clear D. The length of the CDR3 is 15 residues. V lost 1 base to trimming and J lost 2 bases, with 11 bases between them. Germline CDR1 is ENHRY and CDR2 is SYGVKD.

The chain recombines TRBV29-1 with TRBJ2-3, with 11 bases fitting TRBD2. The CDR3 is made up of 14 amino acids. CDR1 is SQVTM, CDR2 ANQGSEA, per germline. J was trimmed by 2 bases and V by 6 bases; bases with no gene match: 4. CDR3 residues: CSVATSGNTDTQYF. The CDR3 nucleotides are TGCAGCGTCGCGACTAGCGGGAACACAGATACGCAGTATTTT.

The table lists this clonotype with a count of one. The chain links TRBV12-3 or TRBV12-4 to TRBJ2-7; D remains unclear. Trimming stripped 6 bases from V and 1 base from J, with 10 bases between. The CDR3 contains 13 residues. This CDR3 is CASRPGPSYEQYF. The CDR3 DNA reads as TGTGCCAGCAGGCCGGGCCCATCCTACGAGCAGTACTTC.

This clonotype was counted only a few times. The chain links TRBV12-3 or TRBV12-4 to TRBJ2-3, with D perhaps matching TRBD1 (6 bases). The CDR3 contains 15 residues. V was shortened by 7 bases and J by 5 bases, with 19 bases between the two germline ends. Written as DNA, the CDR3 is TGTGCCAGCACCTCCTCGTTAGGGGGATTAGATACGCAGTATTTT. Its translation: CASTSSLGGLDTQYF.

Note on this clonotype: This may stem from a read error, because a much larger clone lies one nucleotide away. This sequence joins TRBV7-3 and TRBJ2-3; D unclear. V gave up 5 bases and J gave up 5 bases, with 5 bases separating them. Germline V gives CDR1 SGHTA, CDR2 FQGTGA. This CDR3 is 11 amino acids long. CDR3 residues: CASSIRDTQYF. CDR3 sequence (DNA): TGTGCCAGCAGCATTAGAGATACGCAGTATTTT.

The chain's CDR3 is CASSDRAQSTDTQYF. CDR3 DNA: TGCGCCAGCAGTGACCGGGCCCAGAGCACAGATACGCAGTATTTT. The V call is TRBV4-3, the J call TRBJ2-3; D call uncertain. Trimming removed 6 bases at V and 0 bases at J, with 13 bases between. The CDR3 is made up of 15 amino acids. Germline values: CDR1 LGHNA, CDR2 YSLEER.

This clonotype occurred a few times. J is TRBJ2-3 and V is TRBV9; D not resolved. This CDR3 comprises 16 residues. V was pared by 1 base and J by 3 bases, with 15 bases between. The V gene's germline CDR1 is SGDLS and CDR2 YYNGEE. Here the CDR3 reads CASSVSKGSNTDTQYF. CDR3 DNA sequence: TGTGCCAGCAGCGTAAGCAAGGGTAGTAATACAGATACGCAGTATTTT. The full variable domain, rest sourced from reference TRBV9 and TRBJ2-3, is DSGVTQTPKHLITATGQRVTLRCSPRSGDLSVYWYQQSLDQGLQFLIQYYNGEERAKGNILERFSAQQFPDLHSELNLSSLELGDSALYFCASSVSKGSNTDTQYFGPGTRLTVL.